This note documents a single T cell receptor (beta chain) sequence. The target of this receptor is not known. No base qualities exist here, and no much larger clone lies one base off it. The record originates from a study of CD4 T cells in relation to SARS-CoV-2 and coronaviruses (dated by TCRdb to the early 2020s). Study-level background: In the ViraFEST assay, PBMCs were cultured with antigen for 10 days, after which TCR beta CDR3s were sequenced to identify clonal expansions specific to the antigen. A median age of around 38 years, with a range of about 21 to 75 years, was recorded for the full convalescent cohort of some 12 patients. Among the approximately 12 convalescent patients, 8 males and 4 females were included, and two of the subjects were Hispanic. Using patient-derived lymphoblastoid cell lines, the shared crossreactive spike epitopes were mapped to their HLA restriction. Memory CD4+ T cell crossreactivity between SARS-CoV-2 and common cold coronavirus spike proteins was assessed at the TCR clonotype level in the study. Samples from a few pre-COVID donors and the naive versus memory experiments were sequenced with the Adaptive Biotechnologies TCR-sequencing kit; other data were Illumina-based. A different, Illumina-based TCR-beta assay was used to sequence expansion assays from other donors in the study. Here is what the overall study found, with its caveats: Because the crossreactivity analysis focused on spike protein, crossreactivity against other viral proteins was not assessed. Pre-pandemic and post-infection samples were not both contributed by any donor, so tracing of the source of pre-existing responses was limited. Compared with monoreactive clones, crossreactive clones had significantly weaker SARS-CoV-2-driven expansion, a result consistent with antigenic imprinting. Small numbers of patients and of tested TCRs were a limitation of the study. In about 60% of donors, memory CD4+ clonotypes turned up that crossrecognized SARS-CoV-2 and at least one common cold coronavirus spike. Naive versus memory sequencing indicated the assay detects memory recall responses rather than primary responses primed during culture.

DNA from CEF-cultured naive and memory CD4+ T cells underwent immunoSEQ TCR-beta sequencing at survey level. The original methods were these. During preprocessing, nonproductive sequences were removed, along with CDR3s that did not begin with C, did not end with F or W, or were shorter than 7 amino acids. Antigen-specific clonotypes were called with the MANAFEST web app on the basis of expansion relative to the reference and to other culture wells. A clone was considered positive if significant expansion relative to the reference culture was observed in 2 of 3 replicate wells at an FDR below 0.05. Positive clones also required significant expansion versus all other tandem wells and an odds ratio above 5. Cultured and uncultured naive and memory CD4+ repertoires were searched for previously identified spike- and CEF-reactive CDR3s. After three terminal residues were trimmed from each end, CDR3 homology was quantified as pairwise Levenshtein distance using the stringdist R package. The clones in this table, taken by TCRdb from immuneACCESS, are in-frame only. Not every clone is retained; where verified, under half of the shortfall comes from an unresolved V gene, and the cause of the rest is unknown. The DNA gave D and trimming, while V, J and clone size come from that table. The sample contains 30,000 to 45,000 clones, 77% of them found a single time. The ten largest clonotypes hold about 20% of the sample.

To separate naive from memory CD4+ T cells, cryopreserved PBMCs first underwent CD4 enrichment and then EasySep naive CD4+ T cell enrichment. For roughly eleven days, sorted naive or memory CD4+ T cells (about 10^5) were cultured at a 1:1 ratio with T cell-depleted PBMCs and CEF peptides. Each peptide culture condition was generally run in triplicate replicate wells. Ficoll-Paque PLUS gradient centrifugation was used to isolate PBMCs from either whole blood or leukapheresis product. PBMCs were either cryopreserved at -140°C or used fresh in the expansion assay. The QIAamp Micro DNA Kit was used to extract genomic DNA from the CD4+ T cells. V and J are truncated by 6 bases and 1 base respectively, leaving an intervening sequence of 9 bases. The CDR3 measures 13 amino acids from cysteine to phenylalanine. Just the 39-base CDR3 DNA is kept, in frame starting at base 1. CDR1 and CDR2, per the germline V gene, are SNHLY and FYNNEI.

The V gene is TRBV2 and the J gene is TRBJ2-5; a weak D assignment points to TRBD2 (6 bases agree). The material sequenced was memory CD4+ T cells from PBMCs, cultured in vitro. This specimen's cell subset or site label, interpreted: memory (non-naive) CD4+ T cells. This receptor was taken from an adult with COVID-19. The CDR3 loop reads CASRRGIQETQYF. In nucleotides, the sequence is TGTGCCAGCAGGCGGGGAATCCAAGAGACCCAGTACTTC.